Many counts were recorded for the clone carrying this T cell receptor beta chain. Antigen specificity is unknown. Each sequencing run yielded over 160 million TCR-beta sequences from 15-18 subjects. TCRdb reanalysed the 5' RACE reads using MiXCR and keeps one entry per CDR3 protein. This sample has tens of thousands of distinct CDR3 sequences; less than 5.5% occur once, and the top ten carry around 7%. The data are from a study of neurological immune-mediated disorders. At the level of the study: The study included some 34 multiple sclerosis patients, about 31 relapsing-remitting and 3 secondary progressive.

Study-wide findings and caveats: Phylogenetic grouping put 18 of 34 multiple sclerosis patients' repertoires into one related-CDR3 cluster, a possible signature.

Germline trimming cut 1 base from V and 5 bases from J; bases unmatched to any gene: 5. The germline V gene has CDR1 SGHRS and CDR2 YFSETQ. The CDR3 spans 14 residues. The origin of this receptor is a young man with multiple sclerosis. The V gene is TRBV5-1, the J gene TRBJ1-2, with TRBD1 matching 7 bases. Material: PBMCs. The CDR3 coding sequence is TGCGCCAGCAGCTTGTACAGGGGCGAGTATGGCTACACCTTC. Its translation is CASSLYRGEYGYTF.